This entry lists 6 T cell receptor beta chains sequenced from one sample in a study of blood T cell repertoires in COVID-19. Generated by immunoSEQ multiplex PCR, the TCRdb table keeps only in-frame clones and is missing some. The sample yields some 300,000 clones, 90% to 95% seen once. The specimen was PBMCs or T cells enriched from blood (not recorded which). The receptors shown here come from a woman aged 25 to 39 who had been exposed to COVID-19.

The chain has TRBV10-3 and TRBJ2-7; the match to TRBD2 covers 16 bases. V trimming: 4 bases; J trimming: 12 bases; junction bases outside the gene matches: 6. This CDR3 has 14 amino acids. From germline, CDR1 is ENHRY and CDR2 SYGVKD. Here the CDR3 reads CAISGGTSGGAWYF. The CDR3 region has the DNA TGTGCCATCAGTGGAGGGACTAGCGGGGGGGCCTGGTACTTC.

This rearrangement joins TRBV3-1 (or the pseudogene TRBV3-2) to TRBJ2-5; a weak D match, TRBD2 (6 bases). V was trimmed by 0 bases and J by 4 bases, leaving 15 bases between them. This CDR3 comprises 16 residues. Germline V gene sequence: CDR1 LGHDT, CDR2 YNNKEL (reference sequence). CDR3 loop: CASSQDHRTTPETQYF. CDR3 coding DNA: TGTGCCAGCAGCCAAGACCACCGGACTACCCCAGAGACCCAGTACTTC.

V is TRBV6-5 and J is TRBJ1-2, with TRBD1 matching over 7 bases. The CDR3 length is 14 residues. Germline trimming cut 5 bases from V and 0 bases from J; bases unmatched to any gene: 3. Germline-derived CDR1 and CDR2 are MNHEY and SVGAGI. The CDR3 here is CASSLGQPNYGYTF. CDR3 bases: TGTGCCAGCAGTCTGGGACAGCCTAACTATGGCTACACCTTC.

Here the CDR3 reads CASSLGGTYGYTF. In DNA, the CDR3 is TGTGCCAGTAGTCTCGGGGGGACCTATGGCTACACCTTC. J is TRBJ1-2 and V is TRBV19; tentative D call: TRBD1 (5 bases). Germline CDR1 LNHDA, CDR2 SQIVND (reference sequence). This CDR3 comprises 13 residues. V was shortened by 5 bases and J by 4 bases, with 11 bases between the two germline ends.

The genes are TRBV29-1 and TRBJ2-2; TRBD1 agrees at 7 bases. Germline CDR1 SQVTM, CDR2 ANQGSEA. CDR3 length equals 14 residues. J gave up 4 bases and V 6 bases, and 8 bases lay outside the gene matches. This chain's CDR3 is CSVTGTDITGELFF. The CDR3 DNA sequence: TGCAGCGTGACCGGGACAGACATCACCGGGGAGCTGTTTTTT.

V is TRBV2 and J is TRBJ2-7, with D tentatively TRBD2 (6 bases). The CDR3 is 16 residues long. The V gene's germline CDR1 is SNHLY and CDR2 FYNNEI. The V gene lost 0 bases and the J gene lost 2 bases, with 14 bases spanning the gap. CDR3 bases: TGTGCCAGCAGTGAAGCGCTTTGGGGGGAGACCTACGAGCAGTACTTC. Its protein is CASSEALWGETYEQYF.